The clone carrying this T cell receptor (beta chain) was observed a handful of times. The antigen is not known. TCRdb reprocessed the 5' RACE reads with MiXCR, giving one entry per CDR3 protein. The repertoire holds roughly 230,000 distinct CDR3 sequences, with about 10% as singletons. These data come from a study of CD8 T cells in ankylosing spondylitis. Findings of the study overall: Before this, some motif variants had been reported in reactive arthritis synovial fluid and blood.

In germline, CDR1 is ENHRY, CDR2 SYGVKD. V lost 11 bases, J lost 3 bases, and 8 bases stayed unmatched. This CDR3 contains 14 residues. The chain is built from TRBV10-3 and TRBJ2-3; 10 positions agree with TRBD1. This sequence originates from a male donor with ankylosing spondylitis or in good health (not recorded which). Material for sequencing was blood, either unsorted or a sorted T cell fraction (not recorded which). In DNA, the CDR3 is TGTGCCGCCTCCCGGGACAGGGGAACAGATACGCAGTATTTT. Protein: CAASRDRGTDTQYF.